This T cell receptor (beta chain) was observed in a study of blood T cells in healthy people across ages. Study-wide points: Researchers report that TCR beta diversity correlated strongly with naive T cell percentage.

For the second PCR, which ran for 7 to 11 cycles, a sample-barcoded 5' primer and a J-beta primer mix were used. TCRdb called the 5' RACE reads again in MiXCR, with one record for every CDR3 protein. Here the sample spans some 640,000 distinct CDR3 sequences, about half being singletons. The CDR3 totals 15 residues. Trimming cost V 1 base and J 0 bases, with 10 bases left between them. This clonotype showed up just a few times. The antigen remains unidentified. Every donor provided approximately 10 milliliters of peripheral blood. Samples each yielded at least 6 micrograms of total RNA. This sequence originates from an older woman in good health. The V and J genes are TRBV12-3 or TRBV12-4 and TRBJ2-7; weak D call: TRBD1 (5 bases). Sequenced sample: blood. CDR3 sequence (DNA): TGTGCCAGCAGTTTAGGGTCAGGGCACTCCTACGAGCAGTACTTC. Protein: CASSLGSGHSYEQYF.